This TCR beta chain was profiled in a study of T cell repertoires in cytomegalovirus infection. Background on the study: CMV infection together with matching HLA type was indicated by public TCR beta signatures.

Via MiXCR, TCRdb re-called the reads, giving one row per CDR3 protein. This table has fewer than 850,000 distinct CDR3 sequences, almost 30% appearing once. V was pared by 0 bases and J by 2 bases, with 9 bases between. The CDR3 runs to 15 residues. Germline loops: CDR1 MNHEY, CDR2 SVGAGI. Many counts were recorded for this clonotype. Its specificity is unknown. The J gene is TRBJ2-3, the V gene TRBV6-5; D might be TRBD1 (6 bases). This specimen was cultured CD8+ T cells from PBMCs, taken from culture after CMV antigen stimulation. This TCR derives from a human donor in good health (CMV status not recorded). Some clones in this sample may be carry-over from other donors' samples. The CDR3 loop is CASSYSNRVTDTQYF. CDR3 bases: TGTGCCAGCAGTTACTCTAACAGGGTCACAGATACGCAGTATTTT.